Listed here are 18 T cell receptor beta chains from one sample, sequenced in a study of shared clonotypes between healthy human individuals. Using immunoSEQ multiplex PCR, the repertoire was profiled, and TCRdb retains in-frame clones only, with some absent. The sample lists over 2 million clones, under 95% occurring once. The sample was naive CD4+ T cells from PBMCs. Described subset: CD45RA+ positively selected. The receptors were sampled from a man aged 18 to 30 in good health. Some clones in this sample may be carry-over from other donors' samples.

Comments on this clone: This specimen includes other DNA sequences encoding the same CDR3. This sequence joins TRBV5-1 and TRBJ2-1; 7 nucleotides match TRBD2. The junction had 4 bases not matched to a gene; V was cut back by 0 bases and J by 4 bases. The germline V gene encodes CDR1 SGHRS and CDR2 YFSETQ. This CDR3 is built from 15 residues. The CDR3 reads CASSLGLAGYNEQFF. Written as DNA, the CDR3 is TGCGCCAGCAGCTTGGGACTAGCTGGTTACAATGAGCAGTTCTTC.

V usage is TRBV27 and J usage is TRBJ2-7, with 9 bases lining up with TRBD2. With V trimmed by 7 bases and J by 2 bases, 3 bases remained unmatched. The CDR3 extends over 13 amino acids. Germline CDR1 reads MNHEY; CDR2 reads SMNVEV (reference sequence). The CDR3 protein is CASIKRGAYEQYF. The CDR3, as DNA: TGTGCCAGCATTAAGCGGGGGGCCTACGAGCAGTACTTC.

On this clone: In the same sample, other DNA sequences code for this CDR3. CDR3 residues: CASSLIAGANTGELFF. The DNA of the CDR3 is TGTGCCAGCAGCTTAATAGCAGGGGCGAACACCGGGGAGCTGTTTTTT. V usage is TRBV7-3 and J usage is TRBJ2-2; the D gene is possibly TRBD1 (6 bases). The germline gives CDR1 SGHTA, CDR2 FQGTGA. V gave up 1 base and J gave up 0 bases, with 9 bases separating them. There are 16 residues in the CDR3.

This chain uses TRBV19 with TRBJ2-5; D might be TRBD1 or TRBD2, each matching 6 bases. V lost 3 bases to trimming and J lost 1 base, with 15 bases between them. In germline, CDR1 is LNHDA, CDR2 SQIVND (reference sequence). This CDR3 comprises 16 residues. Here the CDR3 DNA reads TGTGCCAGTAGTATTCGCGGGGAAGGGGGCCAAGAGACCCAGTACTTC. Translation: CASSIRGEGGQETQYF.

A remark on this clone: This sample also contains other DNA sequences that code for the same CDR3. The chain has TRBV7-2 and TRBJ2-1; D call uncertain. CDR3 length equals 13 residues. Trimming cost V 5 bases and J 3 bases, with 8 bases left between them. The germline gives CDR1 SGHTA, CDR2 FQGNSA. Written as DNA, the CDR3 is TGTGCCAGCAGCCCACCTAGCTACAATGAGCAGTTCTTC. This codes for CASSPPSYNEQFF.

This clone came up once. The same CDR3 also results from other DNA sequences found in this sample. As DNA, the CDR3 is TGTGCCAGCAGCTCACTGAATCAGCCCCAGCATTTT. It codes for CASSSLNQPQHF. The chain employs TRBV11-2 and TRBJ1-5; no clear D gene. This CDR3 region has 12 residues. V dropped 4 bases and J dropped 4 bases, with 5 bases sitting between them. Germline-derived CDR1 and CDR2 are SGHAT and FQNNGV. Filled out from reference TRBV11-2 and TRBJ1-5, the complete variable domain reads EAGVAQSPRYKIIEKRQSVAFWCNPISGHATLYWYQQILGQGPKLLIQFQNNGVVDDSQLPKDRFSAERLKGVDSTLKIQPAKLEDSAVYLCASSSLNQPQHFGDGTRLSIL.

The gene calls are TRBV27 and TRBJ1-1; D is undetermined. Germline V gene sequence: CDR1 MNHEY, CDR2 SMNVEV (reference sequence). Between the trimmed V and J ends, which lost 2 bases and 0 bases, there was a span of 10 bases. The CDR3 sequence is 15 residues long. CDR3 nucleotides: TGTGCCAGCAGTTTACAGTTCTCGGTGAACACTGAAGCTTTCTTT. Translating gives CASSLQFSVNTEAFF.

The J gene is TRBJ1-4, the V gene TRBV28; D gene ambiguous. Germline V gene data show CDR1 as MDHEN and CDR2 as SYDVKM. The V and J ends lost 6 bases and 11 bases respectively, with 10 bases between them. The CDR3 runs to 11 residues. CDR3 nucleotide sequence: TGTGCCAGCAGGGACCGGTGGAAACTGTTTTTT. This translates into CASRDRWKLFF. The full variable domain, with the rest looked up from reference TRBV28 and TRBJ1-4, is DVKVTQSSRYLVKRTGEKVFLECVQDMDHENMFWYRQDPGLGLRLIYFSYDVKMKEKGDIPEGYSVSREKKERFSLILESASTNQTSMYLCASRDRWKLFFGSGTQLSVL.

The chain couples TRBV28 to TRBJ1-5; TRBD1 might be the D (5 bases). V was trimmed by 7 bases and J by 2 bases, leaving 15 bases between them. This CDR3 contains 15 residues. CDR1 is MDHEN, CDR2 SYDVKM, per germline. In DNA form, the CDR3 reads TGTGCCAGCACCCCCTTGGGGGTTGGCAATCAGCCCCAGCATTTT. Its protein product is CASTPLGVGNQPQHF. Using reference TRBV28 and TRBJ1-5 for the parts outside the CDR3, the full variable domain is DVKVTQSSRYLVKRTGEKVFLECVQDMDHENMFWYRQDPGLGLRLIYFSYDVKMKEKGDIPEGYSVSREKKERFSLILESASTNQTSMYLCASTPLGVGNQPQHFGDGTRLSIL.

The CDR3 protein is CAISNSRGDTEAFF. The CDR3 coding sequence is TGTGCCATCAGTAACTCACGGGGGGACACTGAAGCTTTCTTT. The chain recombines TRBV10-3 with TRBJ1-1; TRBD1 might be the D (5 bases). The CDR3 totals 14 residues. Germline V lookup: CDR1 ENHRY, CDR2 SYGVKD. V was trimmed by 5 bases and J by 3 bases, leaving 13 bases between them.

The J gene is TRBJ2-7, the V gene TRBV19; a weak D match, TRBD1 (6 bases). The germline V gene has CDR1 LNHDA and CDR2 SQIVND (reference sequence). This CDR3 is built from 15 residues. Trimming shortened V by 2 bases and J by 3 bases, and 14 bases separated the two germline ends. The CDR3 sequence is CASSIIPGHSYEQYF. For the CDR3, the DNA is TGTGCCAGTAGTATAATACCGGGACACAGCTACGAGCAGTACTTC. Full variable domain (missing parts from reference TRBV19 and TRBJ2-7): DGGITQSPKYLFRKEGQNVTLSCEQNLNHDAMYWYRQDPGQGLRLIYYSQIVNDFQKGDIAEGYSVSREKKESFPLTVTSAQKNPTAFYLCASSIIPGHSYEQYFGPGTRLTVT.

V gene TRBV12-5 combines with J gene TRBJ2-7, with unresolved D. Trimming cost V 6 bases and J 3 bases, with 18 bases left between them. Germline assignment: CDR1 LGHNT and CDR2 FRNRAP. There are 15 residues in the CDR3. This chain's CDR3 is CASGHDSPQGYEQYF. The CDR3, as DNA: TGTGCTAGTGGCCATGACTCCCCTCAAGGCTACGAGCAGTACTTC.

This rearrangement joins TRBV2 to TRBJ2-1, with 11 bases identical to TRBD1. The CDR3 length is 16 residues. Germline CDR1 reads SNHLY; CDR2 reads FYNNEI. Trimming removed 8 bases from V and 6 bases from J; junction bases left unmatched: 12. CDR3 sequence reads: CASRQTGQGAPNEQFF. CDR3 sequence (DNA): TGTGCCAGCCGACAAACCGGACAGGGGGCCCCCAATGAGCAGTTCTTC.

The V call is TRBV6-5, the J call TRBJ2-2; D ambiguous. The germline gives CDR1 MNHEY, CDR2 SVGAGI. The CDR3 runs to 13 residues. V was clipped by 3 bases and J by 3 bases, with 5 bases between them. The CDR3 sequence is CASSYLYTGELFF. DNA of the CDR3: TGTGCCAGCAGTTATCTTTACACCGGGGAGCTGTTTTTT.

V is TRBV5-1 and J is TRBJ2-1; no reliable D call. With 0 bases removed from V and 5 bases from J, the gap between germline ends came to 12 bases. This CDR3 comprises 15 residues. Germline values: CDR1 SGHRS, CDR2 YFSETQ. DNA of the CDR3: TGCGCCAGCAGCTTGGGGGCTAGAACGAACAATGAGCAGTTCTTC. It yields the protein CASSLGARTNNEQFF. Full variable domain (missing parts from reference TRBV5-1 and TRBJ2-1): KAGVTQTPRYLIKTRGQQVTLSCSPISGHRSVSWYQQTPGQGLQFLFEYFSETQRNKGNFPGRFSGRQFSNSRSEMNVSTLELGDSALYLCASSLGARTNNEQFFGPGTRLTVL.

Regarding this clone: Other DNA sequences in this specimen translate into the identical CDR3. The rearrangement uses TRBV9 and TRBJ2-2, with a weak D call TRBD1 (5 bases). V lost 1 base and J 1 base, leaving 5 bases between the germline ends. This CDR3 has 14 amino acids. Germline assignment: CDR1 SGDLS and CDR2 YYNGEE. The CDR3 reads CASSVRGNTGELFF. The CDR3 nucleotides read TGTGCCAGCAGCGTAAGGGGGAACACCGGGGAGCTGTTTTTT.

The J gene is TRBJ2-1, the V gene TRBV27, with 9 bases matching TRBD2. The CDR3 has 15 amino acids. The J segment lost 6 bases and the V segment lost 6 bases, leaving 9 bases of the junction unmatched. Germline V CDR1 and CDR2: MNHEY, SMNVEV (reference sequence). CDR3: CASSFIAGVGNEQFF. In DNA form, the CDR3 reads TGTGCCAGCAGCTTTATAGCGGGAGTGGGCAATGAGCAGTTCTTC.

V and J are TRBV6-6 and TRBJ2-3; 11 positions match TRBD2. The CDR3 sequence is 16 residues long. Losses at the gene ends were 5 bases for V and 0 bases for J; bases not matched to a gene: 4. CDR1 is MNHNY, CDR2 SVGAGI, per germline (reference sequence). For the CDR3, the DNA is TGTGCCAGCAGTCTACGGACTAGCGGGAGCACAGATACGCAGTATTTT. It specifies CASSLRTSGSTDTQYF.